The clone carrying this TCR beta chain was seen at least ten times. Its antigen is unidentified. These data are taken from a study of Graves' ophthalmopathy and Graves' hyperthyroidism. Study-level background: Peripheral blood was gathered at the point of initial diagnosis, before any treatment started. Study findings and constraints: Ophthalmopathy progression was predicted by the model at approximately 70% sensitivity and about 79% specificity. Blood also harbored most expanded thyroid clonotypes above 0.001 frequency. A 13-signature model separated ophthalmopathy from stable hyperthyroidism, just over 85% sensitivity, around 81% specificity.

CDR3 regions of TCR beta were amplified from RNA transcripts. First-round RT-PCR relied on HTBI primers, and a second-round multiplex PCR came next. TCRdb reprocessed the multiplex PCR reads via MiXCR and lists one record per CDR3 protein. Here the sample spans 740,000 or so distinct CDR3 sequences, roughly 41% being singletons. After removal of 0 bases from V and 0 bases from J, the junction contained 11 bases not matched to a gene. Germline V CDR1 and CDR2: SQVTM, ANQGSEA. The CDR3 spans 19 residues. This rearrangement joins TRBV29-1 to TRBJ2-6, with 7 bases fitting TRBD2. This TCR came from an adult man with Graves' ophthalmopathy. Sequenced: peripheral blood. The CDR3 bases are TGCAGCGTTGAAGATATGGGGGGGACTAAGAGCTCTGGGGCCAACGTCCTGACTTTC. Amino acid sequence: CSVEDMGGTKSSGANVLTF.